This TCR beta chain was recorded in a study of T-cell reconstitution after alpha-beta-depleted transplantation in children. Study-level points and caveats: Alpha-beta T cells present about two months after transplant were reported to originate from several hundred expanded graft clones. High day-60 TCRbeta diversity in some patients came from surviving recipient T cells and thymic progenitors. T-cell numbers and diversity one year post-transplant derived largely from freshly generated T cells.

The CDR3 contains 15 residues. The TCRbeta library incorporated unique molecular identifiers. From the PCR reads, TCRdb called clonotypes with MiXCR, one entry per CDR3 protein. The data hold about 1,000,000 distinct CDR3 sequences, with around 30% observed a single time. A remark on this clonotype: Its antigen is unidentified.

J is TRBJ2-5 and V is TRBV21-1; the tabulated D call, TRBD1, remains unverified against the DNA. TRBV21-1 is a listed pseudogene. The sequence derives from a boy under two years old who had a stem cell transplant for SCID, so the T cells may come from the graft donor. The source was PBMCs, mostly from graft donor cells, collected 360 days after TCRalphabeta/CD19-depleted stem cell transplant. CDR3 sequence (DNA): TGTGCCAGCAGCCCCCTGGGGTATCAGGGTGAGACCCAGTACTTC. It yields the protein CASSPLGYQGETQYF.